Listed below are T cell receptor beta chains from one sample, sequenced in a study of cytomegalovirus exposure and HLA in healthy donors. TCRdb keeps only in-frame clones here, not all; method: immunoSEQ multiplex PCR. Of some 130,000 clones detected, around three quarters appear once; the ten largest clones hold more than 1.5%. Sample: PBMCs. All receptors come from a young man in good health and CMV-seronegative. Both conserved end residues are part of each CDR3. The order of the fields is D gene, V gene, CDR3 protein. D genes are given only for firm matches.

>TRBD2|TRBV11-2
CASSLGGGAYEQYF
>TRBD1|TRBV2
CASSVRTGAQETQYF
>TRBD2|TRBV29-1
CSVRGLAGAIYTGELFF
>TRBD2|TRBV30
CAWASGGNEQFF
>NA|TRBV5-4
CASSTGDNTGELFF
>NA|TRBV6-1
CASSDRTALSYEQYF
>NA|TRBV10-2
CASSETWDTQYF
>NA|TRBV27
CASSRSNQPQHF
>TRBD2|TRBV7-8
CASSLGGLAGIDNEQFF
>NA|TRBV4-3
CASSQERGETQYF
>TRBD1|TRBV27
CASSWGQGLNTEAFF